These T cell receptor beta chains were read from a single sample in a study of blood T cell repertoires in COVID-19. Some clones are missing from TCRdb's copy, which holds only in-frame ones; the method was immunoSEQ multiplex PCR. This sample carries 300,000 to 450,000 clones, about 90% of them seen once, and the ten largest clones take roughly 0.94%. The sequenced sample was PBMCs or T cells enriched from blood (not recorded which). The receptors were sampled from a woman in her thirties who had recovered from COVID-19. CDR3s leave out the opening cysteine and the closing phenylalanine or tryptophan.

TRBJ2-7,TRBV7-2,ASSRGGAGSYEQY
TRBJ1-6,TRBV28,ASIAGRGFRPLH
TRBJ1-4,TRBV30,AWSADLDEKLF
TRBJ2-3,TRBV7-2,ASSLTLRRGGLTDTQY
TRBJ1-1,TRBV3-1/TRBV3-2,ASTPSPGASGTEAF
TRBJ2-5,TRBV3-1/TRBV3-2,ASSQGIASRETQY
TRBJ1-5,TRBV24-1,ATSDSRVSQGRPQH
TRBJ2-3,TRBV27,ASSPLGTSGGARDTQY
TRBJ2-2,TRBV3-1/TRBV3-2,ASSAGGVITGELF
TRBJ1-2,TRBV5-6,ASSFRGQGTANYGYT
TRBJ2-7,TRBV19,ASSARDYTSEQY
TRBJ1-2,TRBV28,ASSSSGKGYGYT
TRBJ2-2,TRBV13,ASSLELAVNTGELF
TRBJ1-4,TRBV29-1,SVEGGEGGTNEKLF
TRBJ1-3,TRBV15,ATSPSSSGNTIY
TRBJ1-4,TRBV28,ASSYQPGGTNEKLF